This TCR beta chain was observed in a study of blood T cell repertoires in COVID-19. Measured with immunoSEQ multiplex PCR; TCRdb has only the in-frame clones, and not every one. In the table there are fewer than 500,000 clones, around 84% of which are singletons. CDR1 and CDR2 (germline): WSHSY, SAAADI. The CDR3 is 13 residues long. The V and J ends lost 8 bases and 3 bases respectively, with 12 bases between them. The receptor comes from a human donor with acute or convalescent COVID-19. The donor label of this sample is uncertain. The chain uses TRBV10-2 and TRBJ2-3; weak D call: TRBD2 (5 bases). The source material was peripheral blood. CDR3 protein: CASLADNTDTQYF. CDR3 bases: TGCGCCAGCCTAGCAGACAATACAGATACGCAGTATTTT.